One and the same sample provided the 30 T cell receptor beta chains below, sequenced in a study of T cell responses to AZD1222 COVID-19 vaccine. The method was immunoSEQ multiplex PCR; TCRdb's version includes in-frame clones alone and lacks a portion of them. The sample lists about 100,000 clones, about 87% occurring once. Sequencing used peripheral blood, obtained on day 0 of AZD1222 vaccination. The receptors originated from an adult in good health.

The V and J genes are TRBV12-5 and TRBJ2-3, with D unclear. V lost 0 bases, J lost 4 bases, and 2 bases lay in between. Germline V gene sequence: CDR1 LGHNT, CDR2 FRNRAP. CDR3 length: 12 amino acids. The CDR3 sequence is CASGLVPDTQYF. CDR3 DNA sequence: TGTGCTAGTGGTTTGGTACCAGATACGCAGTATTTT.

The chain joins TRBV2 to TRBJ2-2, with 7 bases matching TRBD1. The CDR3 is made up of 16 amino acids. The V and J ends lost 4 bases and 0 bases, in that order; junction bases with no gene match: 5. Germline-derived CDR1 and CDR2 are SNHLY and FYNNEI. The CDR3 sequence: CASSGKGTANTGELFF. The CDR3 DNA reads as TGTGCCAGCAGTGGAAAGGGGACAGCGAACACCGGGGAGCTGTTTTTT. The complete variable domain, with remaining parts taken from reference TRBV2 and TRBJ2-2, reads EPEVTQTPSHQVTQMGQEVILRCVPISNHLYFYWYRQILGQKVEFLVSFYNNEISEKSEIFDDQFSVERPDGSNFTLKIRSTKLEDSAMYFCASSGKGTANTGELFFGEGSRLTVL.

The chain uses TRBV3-1 (or the pseudogene TRBV3-2) and TRBJ1-6, with TRBD1 as a possible D gene (5 bases). Trimming left V 4 bases short and J 6 bases short, with 10 bases between. The CDR3 totals 14 residues. The germline V gene encodes CDR1 LGHDT and CDR2 YNNKEL (reference sequence). The DNA for the CDR3 is TGTGCCAGCAGCCGGGGGGGACCTAATTCACCCCTCCACTTT. Translation gives CASSRGGPNSPLHF.

This clone was observed a single time. V usage is TRBV7-8 and J usage is TRBJ1-5, with D tentatively TRBD1 (5 bases). Trimming left V 6 bases short and J 4 bases short, with 13 bases between. Germline CDR1 reads SGHVS; CDR2 reads FQNEAQ. The CDR3 is 14 amino acids. As DNA, the CDR3 is TGTGCCAGCAGTCCAAGGGAGGGGAATCAGCCCCAGCATTTT. Translation: CASSPREGNQPQHF.

With regard to this clone: One junction end disagrees with the germline gene, perhaps due to a read error. The rearrangement joins TRBV28 to TRBJ1-1; 9 bases are a match to TRBD1. CDR3 length: 13 residues. Germline V gives CDR1 MDHEN, CDR2 SYDVKM. CDR3 region: CAGSTGGAGEAFF. For the CDR3, the DNA is TGTGCCGGCAGTACAGGGGGCGCAGGTGAAGCTTTCTTT.

The chain combines TRBV24-1 with TRBJ2-7; TRBD2 is a possible D gene (6 bases). Trimming cost V 4 bases and J 3 bases, with 12 bases left between them. The CDR3 runs to 14 residues. Germline V gene sequence: CDR1 KGHDR, CDR2 SFDVKD. The CDR3 DNA reads TGTGCCACCAGTGAAAGTGGGGGACTCTACGAGCAGTACTTC. It is translated as CATSESGGLYEQYF.

This chain connects TRBV2 to TRBJ2-2; either TRBD1 or TRBD2 may supply D (5 bases each). The CDR3 is 15 amino acids. CDR1 SNHLY and CDR2 FYNNEI come from the germline V gene. V was clipped by 7 bases and J by 11 bases, with 23 bases between them. The CDR3 DNA reads as TGTGCCAGCAATAAGGGTAGTGGGGGAAACCTTGAGCTGTTTTTT. This encodes CASNKGSGGNLELFF.

The genes are TRBV28 and TRBJ1-2; D unresolved. The CDR3 contains 10 residues. The germline V gene has CDR1 MDHEN and CDR2 SYDVKM. Trimming shortened V by 4 bases and J by 4 bases, and 1 base separated the two germline ends. In DNA form, the CDR3 reads TGTGCCAGCAGTTCCTATGGCTACACCTTC. It is translated as CASSSYGYTF.

This clone was observed a handful of times. The chain couples TRBV2 to TRBJ2-5; D possibly corresponds to TRBD2 (5 bases). The CDR3 is made up of 14 amino acids. Germline V gene lookup returns CDR1 SNHLY and CDR2 FYNNEI. V lost 5 bases to trimming and J lost 5 bases, with 15 bases between them. The DNA for the CDR3 is TGTGCCAGCAGTAGTCCCACGGGGTTCGAGACCCAGTACTTC. The encoded protein is CASSSPTGFETQYF.

V is TRBV28 and J is TRBJ2-7, with TRBD2 matching over 7 bases. The germline CDR1 and CDR2 sequences are MDHEN and SYDVKM. The V and J ends lost 7 bases and 4 bases, in that order; junction bases with no gene match: 7. This CDR3 contains 13 residues. CDR3 loop: CASTREEGYEQYF. The DNA of the CDR3 is TGTGCCAGCACTCGGGAGGAGGGGTACGAGCAGTACTTC.

The chain is built from TRBV4-3 and TRBJ1-2; TRBD1 is a possible D gene (6 bases). CDR3 size: 17 residues. The V and J ends lost 0 bases and 11 bases respectively, with 25 bases between them. The germline gives CDR1 LGHNA, CDR2 YSLEER. CDR3 bases: TGCGCCAGCAGCCAAGATTTGCTCATGGGCCAGGGGATTCGTTACACCTTC. It codes for CASSQDLLMGQGIRYTF.

This chain uses TRBV6-5 with TRBJ1-2; no clear D. The length of the CDR3 is 15 residues. V was clipped by 6 bases and J by 3 bases, with 17 bases between them. CDR1 is MNHEY, CDR2 SVGAGI, per germline. The CDR3 spells CASSSYGDNHYGYTF. DNA for the CDR3: TGTGCCAGCAGCAGTTACGGTGACAACCACTATGGCTACACCTTC.

The chain couples TRBV7-2 to TRBJ2-7, with D possibly matching TRBD2 (6 bases). V was shortened by 2 bases and J by 3 bases, with 23 bases between the two germline ends. CDR3 size: 18 residues. Looked up from germline, CDR1 is SGHTA and CDR2 is FQGNSA. CDR3 protein: CASSLKVGGAGRFYEQYF. The DNA of the CDR3 is TGTGCCAGCAGCTTAAAAGTTGGAGGGGCTGGTCGATTCTACGAGCAGTACTTC.

The J gene is TRBJ2-7, the V gene TRBV7-2; TRBD2 matches at 7 bases. In germline, CDR1 is SGHTA, CDR2 FQGNSA. The CDR3 spans 17 residues. The V segment lost 4 bases and the J segment 0 bases; nucleotides outside the gene matches: 12. CDR3 coding DNA: TGTGCCAGCAGCTCCTACCTGACTAGCCGCCTCTCCTACGAGCAGTACTTC. Translation: CASSSYLTSRLSYEQYF. Full variable domain (outside the CDR3, taken from reference TRBV7-2 and TRBJ2-7): GAGVSQSPSNKVTEKGKDVELRCDPISGHTALYWYRQSLGQGLEFLIYFQGNSAPDKSGLPSDRFSAERTGGSVSTLTIQRTQQEDSAVYLCASSSYLTSRLSYEQYFGPGTRLTVT.

The chain employs TRBV18 and TRBJ2-2, with 10 bases lining up with TRBD2. Germline V gives CDR1 KGHSH, CDR2 LQKENI. V dropped 6 bases and J dropped 2; count of bases not matched to a gene: 3. CDR3 size: 15 residues. In nucleotides, the CDR3 is TGTGCCAGCTCCCAACTAGCGGGAAACACCGGGGAGCTGTTTTTT. This codes for CASSQLAGNTGELFF.

V usage is TRBV18 and J usage is TRBJ1-1; 11 bases fit TRBD1. The ends lost 4 bases at V and 4 bases at J; junction bases unmatched: 14. CDR1 and CDR2 from the germline V gene are KGHSH and LQKENI. The CDR3 has 18 residues. CDR3 amino acids: CASSRNRPGQGGSTEAFF. The DNA for the CDR3 is TGTGCCAGCTCACGGAACCGACCGGGACAGGGGGGGAGCACTGAAGCTTTCTTT.

V usage is TRBV27 and J usage is TRBJ2-5; 7 nucleotides line up with TRBD2. The trim removed 4 bases at V and 4 bases at J, leaving 9 bases unmatched. The CDR3 covers 15 residues. Germline CDR1 reads MNHEY; CDR2 reads SMNVEV (reference sequence). The DNA of the CDR3 is TGTGCCAGCAGTTGGGCCAGCGGGAAGTTAGAGACCCAGTACTTC. Amino acids: CASSWASGKLETQYF.

The V gene is TRBV10-3, the J gene TRBJ2-7; unclear D gene. Germline V gene data show CDR1 as ENHRY and CDR2 as SYGVKD. There are 12 residues in the CDR3. Trimming pared 8 bases from V and 0 bases from J, leaving 8 bases between. The CDR3 is CAIAANSYEQYF. The CDR3 DNA follows: TGTGCCATCGCGGCTAACTCCTACGAGCAGTACTTC.

This chain links TRBV10-3 with TRBJ1-4; a possible D gene is TRBD1 (5 bases). There are 16 residues in the CDR3. V gave up 0 bases and J gave up 7 bases, with 15 bases separating them. The germline gives CDR1 ENHRY, CDR2 SYGVKD. DNA for the CDR3: TGTGCCATCAGTGAGTCTCCCCAAGGGGCAGCTGAAAAACTGTTTTTT. It specifies CAISESPQGAAEKLFF.

The chain uses TRBV2 and TRBJ1-2; 8 positions agree with TRBD1. The CDR3 contains 13 residues. Germline V gives CDR1 SNHLY, CDR2 FYNNEI. The V gene end was trimmed by 4 bases and the J gene end by 4 bases; junction bases not matched to a gene: 2. The CDR3 DNA sequence: TGTGCCAGCAGTGGGACAGGGATCTATGGCTACACCTTC. This codes for CASSGTGIYGYTF.

This clone was detected a few times. The chain joins TRBV7-9 to TRBJ1-1; no clear D gene. V was clipped by 4 bases and J by 1 base, with 13 bases between them. The germline V gene encodes CDR1 SEHNR and CDR2 FQNEAQ (reference sequence). CDR3 size: 15 residues. The CDR3 coding sequence is TGTGCCAGCAGCTCCGGGAGGCTGTGGAACACTGAAGCTTTCTTT. This translates into CASSSGRLWNTEAFF.

The chain carries TRBV13 and TRBJ1-6; D ambiguous. Trimming shortened V by 0 bases and J by 9 bases, and 3 bases separated the two germline ends. The CDR3 sequence is 12 residues long. Germline CDR1 reads PRHDT; CDR2 reads FYEKMQ (reference sequence). CDR3 coding DNA: TGTGCCAGCAGCTTAGGCCTTTCACCCCTCCACTTT. Its protein is CASSLGLSPLHF.

The genes are TRBV5-1 and TRBJ1-4, with D tentatively TRBD1 (5 bases). V lost 1 base to trimming and J lost 3 bases, with 16 bases between them. The CDR3 contains 17 residues. CDR1 and CDR2 from the germline V gene are SGHRS and YFSETQ. The DNA for the CDR3 is TGCGCCAGCAGCTTGTACGCGGGGCCTGCAGCTAATGAAAAACTGTTTTTT. This codes for CASSLYAGPAANEKLFF.

This clone has a handful of counts. CDR3 loop: CASSHHSGALDYEQYF. CDR3 nucleotides: TGTGCCAGCAGCCATCACTCGGGGGCGTTAGACTACGAGCAGTACTTC. This chain links TRBV14 with TRBJ2-7; D might be TRBD1 or TRBD2, each matching 6 bases. The germline CDR1 and CDR2 sequences are SGHDN and FVKESK. CDR3 length equals 16 residues. V gave up 3 bases and J gave up 3 bases, with 18 bases separating them. Looking up the rest from reference TRBV14 and TRBJ2-7 gives the full variable domain: EAGVTQFPSHSVIEKGQTVTLRCDPISGHDNLYWYRRVMGKEIKFLLHFVKESKQDESGMPNNRFLAERTGGTYSTLKVQPAELEDSGVYFCASSHHSGALDYEQYFGPGTRLTVT.

The J gene is TRBJ2-7, the V gene TRBV1; the table names TRBD2, a call not compared with the DNA. TRBV1 corresponds to a pseudogene. The CDR3 totals 16 residues. CDR3 DNA sequence: TGCACCAGCAGCCAAGAGAGCGGATGGGGCTCCTACGAGCAGTACTTC. This codes for CTSSQESGWGSYEQYF.

The chain links TRBV19 to TRBJ2-3; D is perhaps TRBD1 or TRBD2 (6 bases each). This CDR3 has 16 amino acids. V was clipped by 5 bases and J by 3 bases, with 18 bases between them. CDR1 and CDR2 from the germline V gene are LNHDA and SQIVND (reference sequence). CDR3 coding DNA: TGTGCCAGTAGTCCCGTGGGGGGCCGTGGGACAGATACGCAGTATTTT. Protein product: CASSPVGGRGTDTQYF.

This chain joins TRBV10-3 and TRBJ2-7; no clear D. This CDR3 has 13 amino acids. Germline CDR1 ENHRY, CDR2 SYGVKD. The germline V and J ends were trimmed by 6 bases and 3 bases, with 12 bases remaining between them. This chain's CDR3 is CAISSGPNYEQYF. CDR3 bases: TGTGCCATCAGCTCCGGGCCAAACTACGAGCAGTACTTC.

The J gene is TRBJ2-7, the V gene TRBV2; the match to TRBD1 covers 7 bases. The germline CDR1 and CDR2 sequences are SNHLY and FYNNEI. The CDR3 extends over 13 amino acids. V lost 7 bases to trimming and J lost 3 bases; unmatched junction nucleotides: 6. CDR3 amino acids: CASTRQGGYEQYF. CDR3 nucleotides: TGTGCCAGCACTAGACAGGGCGGCTACGAGCAGTACTTC.

This clone appeared a single time. V gene TRBV12-2 combines with J gene TRBJ1-1. TRBV12-2 is noted as a pseudogene. This CDR3 is 16 amino acids long. CDR3 loop: CASRLGEVGGHTEAFF. CDR3 nucleotides: TGTGCAAGTCGCTTAGGGGAGGTCGGCGGTCACACTGAAGCTTTCTTT.

J is TRBJ2-1 and V is TRBV4-3; the match to TRBD2 covers 11 bases. The length of the CDR3 is 15 residues. Germline CDR1 reads LGHNA; CDR2 reads YSLEER. J was trimmed by 3 bases and V by 4 bases; bases with no gene match: 2. CDR3: CASSRGTSGYNEQFF. The CDR3 DNA reads as TGCGCCAGCAGCCGCGGGACTAGCGGCTACAATGAGCAGTTCTTC.